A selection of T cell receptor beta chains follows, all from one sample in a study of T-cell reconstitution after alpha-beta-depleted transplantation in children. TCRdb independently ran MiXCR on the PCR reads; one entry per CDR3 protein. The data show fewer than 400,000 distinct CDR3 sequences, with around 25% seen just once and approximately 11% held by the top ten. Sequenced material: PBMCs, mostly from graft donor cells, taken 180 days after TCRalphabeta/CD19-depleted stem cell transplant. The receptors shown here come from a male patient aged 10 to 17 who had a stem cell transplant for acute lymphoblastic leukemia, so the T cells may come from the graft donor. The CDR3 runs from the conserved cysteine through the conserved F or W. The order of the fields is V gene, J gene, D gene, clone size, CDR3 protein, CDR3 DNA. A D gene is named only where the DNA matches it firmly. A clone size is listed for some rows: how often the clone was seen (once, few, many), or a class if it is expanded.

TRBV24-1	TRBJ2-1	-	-	CATNTGASWDNEQFF	TGTGCCACCAATACGGGGGCCTCTTGGGACAATGAGCAGTTCTTC
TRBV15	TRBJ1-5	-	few	CATSSSLLTGYNQPQHF	TGTGCCACCAGCAGCTCCCTTTTGACGGGATACAATCAGCCCCAGCATTTT
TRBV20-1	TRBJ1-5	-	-	CSARGYQPQHF	TGCAGTGCTAGGGGGTATCAGCCCCAGCATTTT
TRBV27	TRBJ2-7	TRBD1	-	CASSPGQAQQYF	TGTGCCAGCAGTCCCGGACAGGCTCAGCAGTACTTC
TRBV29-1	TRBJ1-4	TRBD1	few	CSVEDGQGSKKLFF	TGCAGCGTTGAAGATGGACAGGGGAGTAAAAAACTGTTTTTT
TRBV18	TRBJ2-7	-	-	CASSPLRRTIPYEQYF	TGTGCCAGCTCACCATTGAGGAGGACTATACCCTACGAGCAGTACTTC
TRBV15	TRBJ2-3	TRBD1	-	CATSRDGTGTDTQYF	TGTGCCACCAGCAGAGACGGGACAGGGACAGATACGCAGTATTTT
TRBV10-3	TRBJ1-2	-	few	CAISESWGALRNYGYTF	TGTGCCATCAGTGAGTCGTGGGGGGCGCTCAGGAACTATGGCTACACCTTC
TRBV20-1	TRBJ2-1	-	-	CSARDVRGGEQFF	TGCAGTGCTAGAGATGTCAGGGGAGGCGAGCAGTTCTTC
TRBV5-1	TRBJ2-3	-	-	CASSLGGASSTDTQYF	TGCGCCAGCAGCTTGGGAGGGGCGTCTAGCACAGATACGCAGTATTTT
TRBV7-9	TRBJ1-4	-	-	CASSLGRFEKLFF	TGTGCCAGCAGCTTGGGGCGGTTTGAAAAACTGTTTTTT
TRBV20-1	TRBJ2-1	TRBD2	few	CSARDGTSHNEQFF	TGCAGTGCTAGAGACGGGACTAGTCATAATGAGCAGTTCTTC
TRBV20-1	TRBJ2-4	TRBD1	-	CSARDGTGLTIAKNTQYF	TGCAGTGCTAGAGATGGGACAGGTCTTACTATAGCCAAAAACACTCAGTACTTC
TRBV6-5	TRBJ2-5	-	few	CASSSLAGQGETQYF	TGTGCCAGCAGTTCTCTAGCGGGACAGGGGGAGACCCAGTACTTC
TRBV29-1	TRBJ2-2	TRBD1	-	CSVGTGTPGELFF	TGCAGCGTTGGGACAGGGACTCCCGGGGAGCTGTTTTTT
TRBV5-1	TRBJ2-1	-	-	CASSTRQYNEQFF	TGCGCCAGCAGCACTCGACAGTACAATGAGCAGTTCTTC
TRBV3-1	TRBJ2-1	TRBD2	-	CASSQETPTSGLSVYNEQFF	TGTGCCAGCAGCCAAGAAACACCGACTAGCGGGTTGAGTGTCTACAATGAGCAGTTCTTC
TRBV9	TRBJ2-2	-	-	CASNGGSWGGELFF	TGTGCCAGCAACGGGGGATCATGGGGCGGGGAGCTGTTTTTC
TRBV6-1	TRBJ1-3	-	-	CATSRGTSGNTIYF	TGTGCCACTTCCAGGGGCACCTCTGGAAACACCATATATTTT
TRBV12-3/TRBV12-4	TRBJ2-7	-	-	CASIRAGGGYEQYF	TGTGCCAGCATTAGGGCTGGTGGGGGTTACGAGCAGTACTTC
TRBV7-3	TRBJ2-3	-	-	CASSLNVLRTDTQYF	TGTGCCAGCAGCTTAAACGTTCTCCGCACAGATACGCAGTATTTT
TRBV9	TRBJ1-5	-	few	CASSIGRTNQPQHF	TGTGCCAGCAGCATAGGCAGGACCAATCAGCCCCAGCATTTT
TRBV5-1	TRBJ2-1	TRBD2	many	CASSLKYFSIAGDRNEQFF	TGCGCCAGCAGCTTGAAATATTTCTCAATAGCGGGAGATAGGAATGAGCAGTTCTTC
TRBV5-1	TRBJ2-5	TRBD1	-	CASSLRAGTGEETQYF	TGCGCCAGCAGCTTGAGGGCCGGTACAGGGGAGGAGACCCAGTACTTC
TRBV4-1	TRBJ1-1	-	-	CASSQGGLSGDRAFF	TGCGCCAGCAGCCAAGGGGGGTTATCAGGGGATCGAGCTTTCTTT
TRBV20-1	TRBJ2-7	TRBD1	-	CSAYRDRGLYEQYF	TGCAGTGCTTACCGGGACAGGGGGCTCTACGAGCAGTACTTC
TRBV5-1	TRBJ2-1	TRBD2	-	CASSRGGLAYYNEQFF	TGCGCCAGCAGTCGGGGGGGGCTAGCGTATTACAATGAGCAGTTCTTC
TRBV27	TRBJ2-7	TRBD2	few	CASRGLAGSYEQYF	TGTGCCAGCAGAGGACTAGCGGGCTCCTACGAGCAGTACTTC
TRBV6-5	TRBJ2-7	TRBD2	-	CASSYTSVPYEQYF	TGTGCCAGCAGTTATACTAGCGTACCCTACGAGCAGTACTTC
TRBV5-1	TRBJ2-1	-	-	CASSLRTGVVFNEQFF	TGCGCCAGCAGCCTCCGGACGGGGGTTGTGTTCAATGAGCAGTTCTTC
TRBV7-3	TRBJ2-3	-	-	CASSLTGGNRDTQYF	TGTGCCAGCAGCTTAACTGGCGGGAATCGTGATACGCAGTATTTT
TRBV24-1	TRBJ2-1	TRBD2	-	CATNSGRSYNEQFF	TGTGCCACCAATAGCGGGAGGTCGTACAATGAGCAGTTCTTC
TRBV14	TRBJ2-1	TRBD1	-	CASSIGRGLLVNEQFF	TGTGCCAGCAGCATCGGAAGGGGGCTCCTTGTTAATGAGCAGTTCTTC
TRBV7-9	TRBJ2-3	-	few	CASSLNLGTQYF	TGTGCCAGCAGCTTAAATCTGGGTACGCAGTATTTT
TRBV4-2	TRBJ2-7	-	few	CASSQGQAYEQYF	TGTGCCAGCAGCCAAGGACAGGCCTACGAGCAGTACTTC
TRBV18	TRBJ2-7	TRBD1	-	CASSTLDRGYEQYF	TGTGCCAGCTCGACCTTGGACAGGGGCTACGAGCAGTACTTC
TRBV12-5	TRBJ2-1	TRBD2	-	CASGLTTSGRTNEQFF	TGTGCTAGTGGTTTGACTACTAGCGGGAGGACTAATGAGCAGTTCTTC
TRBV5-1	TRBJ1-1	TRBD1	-	CASRPTGTGVPEAFF	TGCGCCAGCAGACCAACCGGGACAGGGGTTCCTGAAGCTTTCTTT
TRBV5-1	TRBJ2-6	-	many	CASSLVGANVLTF	TGCGCCAGCAGCTTGGTTGGGGCCAACGTCCTGACTTTC
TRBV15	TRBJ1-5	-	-	CATSSRDRGNQPQHF	TGTGCCACCAGCAGTCGAGACCGCGGTAATCAGCCCCAGCATTTT
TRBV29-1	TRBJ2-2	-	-	CSASIRGGGELFF	TGCAGCGCCAGTATAAGGGGTGGCGGGGAGCTGTTTTTT
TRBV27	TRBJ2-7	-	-	CASSLNTYYEQYF	TGTGCCAGCAGTTTGAACACATACTACGAGCAGTACTTC
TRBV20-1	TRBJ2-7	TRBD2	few	CSARASGGDGSYEQYF	TGCAGTGCTAGAGCTTCGGGGGGAGATGGCTCCTACGAGCAGTACTTC
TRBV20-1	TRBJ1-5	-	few	CSAGEGANNQPQHF	TGCAGTGCTGGGGAAGGGGCAAACAATCAGCCCCAGCATTTT
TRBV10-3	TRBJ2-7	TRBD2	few	CAISRASMGGYEQYF	TGTGCCATCAGTCGGGCAAGCATGGGGGGGTACGAGCAGTACTTC
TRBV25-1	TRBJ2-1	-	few	CASSDPSGSDEQFF	TGTGCCAGCAGTGACCCCTCGGGTTCCGATGAGCAGTTCTTC
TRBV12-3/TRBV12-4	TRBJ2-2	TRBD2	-	CANGLAGGPGTGELFF	TGTGCCAACGGACTAGCGGGAGGGCCGGGCACCGGGGAGCTGTTTTTT
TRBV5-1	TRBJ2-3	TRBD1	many	CASSANRGSTDTQYF	TGCGCCAGCAGCGCGAACAGGGGGAGCACAGATACGCAGTATTTT
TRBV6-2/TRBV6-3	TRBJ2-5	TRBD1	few	CASSGTGFRKQTQYF	TGTGCCAGCAGTGGGACAGGGTTTCGGAAACAGACCCAGTACTTC
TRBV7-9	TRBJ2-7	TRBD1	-	CASSLEGQGNRQYF	TGTGCCAGCAGCTTAGAGGGACAGGGTAACAGGCAGTACTTC
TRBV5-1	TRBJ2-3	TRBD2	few	CASSTLAGITDTQYF	TGCGCCAGCAGCACCCTAGCGGGGATCACAGATACGCAGTATTTT
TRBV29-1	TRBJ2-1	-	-	CSVEFYEQFF	TGCAGCGTTGAATTCTATGAGCAGTTCTTC
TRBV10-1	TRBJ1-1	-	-	CASSEEGVPDTEAFF	TGCGCCAGCAGTGAGGAGGGGGTCCCGGACACTGAAGCTTTCTTT
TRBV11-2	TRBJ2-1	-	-	CASSLWDGSSYNEQFF	TGTGCCAGCAGCTTATGGGACGGAAGCTCCTACAATGAGCAGTTCTTC
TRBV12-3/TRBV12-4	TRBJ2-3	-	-	CASSRGQSTDTQYF	TGTGCCAGCAGCCGGGGTCAGAGCACAGATACGCAGTATTTT
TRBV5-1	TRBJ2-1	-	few	CASSLGWGRPHEQFF	TGCGCCAGCAGCTTGGGGTGGGGCAGGCCGCATGAGCAGTTCTTC
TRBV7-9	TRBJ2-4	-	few	CASSVGKNIQYF	TGTGCCAGCAGTGTGGGGAAAAACATTCAGTACTTC
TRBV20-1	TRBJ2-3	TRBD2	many	CSARALAGSTDTQYF	TGCAGTGCTAGGGCGCTAGCGGGAAGCACAGATACGCAGTATTTT
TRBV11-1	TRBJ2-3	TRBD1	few	CASSTRDRGRVLTDTQYF	TGTGCCAGCAGCACCCGGGACAGGGGGCGAGTTTTGACAGATACGCAGTATTTT